This record looks at one T cell receptor beta chain sequence and its context. The CDR3 sequence is 15 residues long. With V trimmed by 6 bases and J by 5 bases, 9 bases remained unmatched. In germline, CDR1 is ENHRY, CDR2 SYGVKD. The sample originates from a study of blood T cell repertoires in COVID-19. On the study more broadly: T cells, B-cell-depleted T cells, or PBMCs provided the cDNA or gDNA that served as material.

As processed by the authors: Amplified reference gene primers provided the basis for estimating nucleated cell counts. The data were produced by immunoSEQ multiplex PCR, yet TCRdb's version contains in-frame clones alone and is incomplete. The DNA was the basis for D and trimming; V, J and clone size are from that table. The table lists 300,000 to 450,000 clones, around 87% of them singletons. This chain connects TRBV10-3 to TRBJ2-5; TRBD1 matches 10 bases. The material sequenced was peripheral blood. The source is a woman in her twenties or thirties with COVID-19, enrolled during active disease. CDR3 nucleotide sequence: TGTGCCATCAGCGACCGGGACAGGGGCCGGGAGACCCAGTACTTC. It specifies CAISDRDRGRETQYF.